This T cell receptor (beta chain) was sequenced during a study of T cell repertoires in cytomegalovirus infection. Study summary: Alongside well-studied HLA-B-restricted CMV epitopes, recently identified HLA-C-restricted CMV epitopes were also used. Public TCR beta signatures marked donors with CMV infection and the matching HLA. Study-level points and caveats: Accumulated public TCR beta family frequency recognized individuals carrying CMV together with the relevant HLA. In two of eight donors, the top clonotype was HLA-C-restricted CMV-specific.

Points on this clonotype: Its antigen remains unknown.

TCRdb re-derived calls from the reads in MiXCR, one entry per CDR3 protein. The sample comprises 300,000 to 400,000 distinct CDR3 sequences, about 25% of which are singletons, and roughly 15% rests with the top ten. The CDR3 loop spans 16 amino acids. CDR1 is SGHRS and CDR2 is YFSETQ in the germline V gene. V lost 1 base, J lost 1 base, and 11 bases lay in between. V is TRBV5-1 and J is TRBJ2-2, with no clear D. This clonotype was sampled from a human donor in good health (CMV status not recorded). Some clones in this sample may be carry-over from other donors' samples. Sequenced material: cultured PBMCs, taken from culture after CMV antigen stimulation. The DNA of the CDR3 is TGCGCCAGCAGCTTGAGGTCCCAGCGGAACACCGGGGAGCTGTTTTTT. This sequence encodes CASSLRSQRNTGELFF.